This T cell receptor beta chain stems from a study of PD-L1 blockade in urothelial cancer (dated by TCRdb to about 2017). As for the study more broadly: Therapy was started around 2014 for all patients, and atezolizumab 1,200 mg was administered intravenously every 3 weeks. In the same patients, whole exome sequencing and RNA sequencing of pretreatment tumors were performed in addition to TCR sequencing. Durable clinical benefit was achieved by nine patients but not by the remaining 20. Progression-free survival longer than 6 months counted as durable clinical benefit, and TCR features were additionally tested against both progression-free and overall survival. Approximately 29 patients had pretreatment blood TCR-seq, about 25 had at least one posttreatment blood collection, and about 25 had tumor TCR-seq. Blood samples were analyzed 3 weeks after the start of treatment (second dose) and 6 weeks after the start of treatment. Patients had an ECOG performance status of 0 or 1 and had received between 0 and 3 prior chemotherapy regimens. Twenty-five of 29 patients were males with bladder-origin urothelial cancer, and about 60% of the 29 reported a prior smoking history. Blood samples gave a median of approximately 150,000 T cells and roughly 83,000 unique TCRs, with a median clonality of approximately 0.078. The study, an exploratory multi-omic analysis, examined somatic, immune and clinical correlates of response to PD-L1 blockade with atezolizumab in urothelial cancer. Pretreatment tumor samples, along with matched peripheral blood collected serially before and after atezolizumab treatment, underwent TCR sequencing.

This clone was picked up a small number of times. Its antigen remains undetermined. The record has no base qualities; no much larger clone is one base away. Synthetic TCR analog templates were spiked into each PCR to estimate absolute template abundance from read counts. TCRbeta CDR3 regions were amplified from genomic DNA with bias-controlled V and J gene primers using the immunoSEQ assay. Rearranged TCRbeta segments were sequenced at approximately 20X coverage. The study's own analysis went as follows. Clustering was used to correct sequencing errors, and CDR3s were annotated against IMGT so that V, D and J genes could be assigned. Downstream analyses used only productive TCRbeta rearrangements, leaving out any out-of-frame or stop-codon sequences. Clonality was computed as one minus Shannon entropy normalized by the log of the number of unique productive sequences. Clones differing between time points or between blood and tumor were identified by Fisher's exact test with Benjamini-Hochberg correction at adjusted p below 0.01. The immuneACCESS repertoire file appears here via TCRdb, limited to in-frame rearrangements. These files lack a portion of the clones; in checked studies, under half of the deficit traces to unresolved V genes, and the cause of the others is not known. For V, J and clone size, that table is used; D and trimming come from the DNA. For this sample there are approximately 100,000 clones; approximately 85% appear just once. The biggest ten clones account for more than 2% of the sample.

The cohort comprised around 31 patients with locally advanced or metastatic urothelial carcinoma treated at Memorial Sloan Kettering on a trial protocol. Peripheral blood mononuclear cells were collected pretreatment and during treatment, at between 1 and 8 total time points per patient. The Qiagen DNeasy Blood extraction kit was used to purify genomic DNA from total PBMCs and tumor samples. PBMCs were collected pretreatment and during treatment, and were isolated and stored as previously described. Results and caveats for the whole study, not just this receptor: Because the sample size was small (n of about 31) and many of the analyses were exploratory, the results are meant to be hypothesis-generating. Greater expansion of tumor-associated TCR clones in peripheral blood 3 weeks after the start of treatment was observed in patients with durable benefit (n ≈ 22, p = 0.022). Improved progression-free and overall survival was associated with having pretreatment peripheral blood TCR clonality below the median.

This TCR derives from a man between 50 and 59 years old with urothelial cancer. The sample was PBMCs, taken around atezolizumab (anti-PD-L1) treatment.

The nucleotides are TGTGCCAGCAGCCCAACAAGGACAGGGCTTTCCTACGAGCAGTACTTC. Its amino acids are CASSPTRTGLSYEQYF. The V gene is TRBV7-9 and the J gene is TRBJ2-7; 8 middle bases align to TRBD1. From the germline V gene (reference sequence), CDR1 is SEHNR and CDR2 is FQNEAQ. V is trimmed back by 5 bases and J by 1 base, and the junction contains 10 bases that no gene match accounts for. The CDR3 goes from the cysteine to the phenylalanine over 16 residues. The sequence is cut down to CDR3 DNA, 48 bases in frame from base 1.